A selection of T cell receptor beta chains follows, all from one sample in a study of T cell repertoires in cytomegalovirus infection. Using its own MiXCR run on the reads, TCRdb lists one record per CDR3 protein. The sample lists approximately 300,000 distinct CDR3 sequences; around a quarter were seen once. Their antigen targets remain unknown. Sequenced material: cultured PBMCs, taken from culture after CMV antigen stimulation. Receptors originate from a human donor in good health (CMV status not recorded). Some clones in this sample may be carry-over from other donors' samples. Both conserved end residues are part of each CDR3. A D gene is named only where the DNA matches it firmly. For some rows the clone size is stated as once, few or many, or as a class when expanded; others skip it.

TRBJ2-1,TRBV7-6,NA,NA,TGTGCTAGCAGCTTCAGCGCGGACTCCTATGAGCAGTTCTTC,CASSFSADSYEQFF
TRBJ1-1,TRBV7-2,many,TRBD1,TGTGCCAGCAGCACAACGGGACAGGGCAACACTGAAGCTTTCTTT,CASSTTGQGNTEAFF
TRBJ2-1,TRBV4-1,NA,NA,TGCGCCAGCAGCCAAGTAGAGGGTACGAATGAGCAGTTCTTC,CASSQVEGTNEQFF
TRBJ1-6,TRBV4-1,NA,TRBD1,TGCGCCAGCAGCCTCCGGGACAGGGACAATTCACCCCTCCACTTT,CASSLRDRDNSPLHF
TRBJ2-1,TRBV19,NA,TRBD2,TGTGCCAGTAGTATCAGTAGCGGGAGGTACAATGAGCAGTTCTTC,CASSISSGRYNEQFF
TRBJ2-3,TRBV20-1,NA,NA,TGCAGTGCTAGGTTCCCCTGGTTGTCGGATACGCAGTATTTT,CSARFPWLSDTQYF
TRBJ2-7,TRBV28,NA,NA,TGTGCCAGCAGATTTCTGTACGAGCAGTACTTC,CASRFLYEQYF
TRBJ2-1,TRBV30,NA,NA,TGTGCCTGGAGCGTCAGGGGTGAGCAGTTCTTC,CAWSVRGEQFF
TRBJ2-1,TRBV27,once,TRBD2,TGTGCCAGCAGCACTAGCGAGCGATACAATGAGCAGTTCTTC,CASSTSERYNEQFF
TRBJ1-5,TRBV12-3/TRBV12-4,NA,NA,TGTGCCAGCAGCCAGGGGCCAGATAGCAATCAGCCCCAGCATTTT,CASSQGPDSNQPQHF
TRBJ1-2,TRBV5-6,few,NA,TGTGCCAGCAGCTTGGGAAAAGTCAGGGAGGACTATGGCTACACCTTC,CASSLGKVREDYGYTF
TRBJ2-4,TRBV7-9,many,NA,TGTGCCAGCAACGAACAGGGTGTGGCCAAAAACATTCAGTACTTC,CASNEQGVAKNIQYF
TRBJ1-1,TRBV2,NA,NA,TGTGCCAGCAGTGAAGGTCGGATAAAAGAAGCTTTCTTT,CASSEGRIKEAFF
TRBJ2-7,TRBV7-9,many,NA,TGTGCCAGCAGCCCAGGGCAGGCCGAGGGGGGCGACGAGCAGTACTTC,CASSPGQAEGGDEQYF
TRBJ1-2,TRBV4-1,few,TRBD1,TGCGCCAGCAGCCAACCGGGACAGGGGAGGGGTAACTATGGCTACACCTTC,CASSQPGQGRGNYGYTF
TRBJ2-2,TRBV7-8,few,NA,TGTGCCAGCAGGCGACCAGGGACGGCCGGGGAGCTGTTTTTT,CASRRPGTAGELFF